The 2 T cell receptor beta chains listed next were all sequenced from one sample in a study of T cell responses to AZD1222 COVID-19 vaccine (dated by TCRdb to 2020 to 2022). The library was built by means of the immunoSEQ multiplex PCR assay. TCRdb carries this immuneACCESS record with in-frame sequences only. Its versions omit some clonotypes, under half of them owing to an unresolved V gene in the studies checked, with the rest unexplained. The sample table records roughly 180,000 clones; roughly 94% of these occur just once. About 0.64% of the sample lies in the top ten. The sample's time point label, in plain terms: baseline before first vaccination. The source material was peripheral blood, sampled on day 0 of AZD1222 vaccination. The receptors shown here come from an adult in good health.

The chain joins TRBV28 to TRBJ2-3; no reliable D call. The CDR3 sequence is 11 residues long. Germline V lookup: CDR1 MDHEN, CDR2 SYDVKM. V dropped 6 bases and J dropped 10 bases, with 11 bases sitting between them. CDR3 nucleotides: TGTGCCAGCAGCCGGTCGACCGCGCAGTATTTT. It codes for CASSRSTAQYF.

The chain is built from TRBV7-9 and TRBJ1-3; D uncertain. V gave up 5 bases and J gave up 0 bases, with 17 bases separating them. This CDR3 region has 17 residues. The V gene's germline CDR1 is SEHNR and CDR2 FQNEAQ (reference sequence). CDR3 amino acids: CASSTAQEISSGNTIYF. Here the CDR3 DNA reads TGTGCCAGCAGCACGGCGCAGGAAATTAGCTCTGGAAACACCATATATTTT.